These 5 T cell receptor beta chains were all obtained from the same sample, sequenced in a study of shared clonotypes between healthy human individuals. The method was immunoSEQ multiplex PCR; TCRdb's version includes in-frame clones alone and lacks a portion of them. The sample lists more than 1 million clones; around 78% were seen once. The sequenced sample consisted of memory CD4+ T cells from PBMCs. Subset here: CD45RA-negative fraction. The receptors were gathered from a man aged 18 to 29 in good health. Some clones in this sample may be carry-over from other donors' samples.

The rearrangement uses TRBV7-3 and TRBJ2-2; a weak D match, TRBD2 (5 bases). Trimming shortened V by 5 bases and J by 9 bases, and 19 bases separated the two germline ends. Per germline, CDR1 SGHTA and CDR2 FQGTGA. The CDR3 is made up of 15 amino acids. The CDR3 bases are TGTGCCAGCAGCCGCCGGACTCTCCCTGACCGGGAGCTGTTTTTT. Encoded protein: CASSRRTLPDRELFF.

Only a few counts were recorded for this clone. The chain joins TRBV7-2 to TRBJ1-5; TRBD1 might be the D (5 bases). V lost 4 bases to trimming and J lost 7 bases, with 11 bases between them. Germline values: CDR1 SGHTA, CDR2 FQGNSA. The CDR3 is made up of 13 amino acids. CDR3 bases: TGTGCCAGCAGCTCCCAGGGTGGCCAGCCCCAGCATTTT. Residues: CASSSQGGQPQHF.

A word on this clone: Additional DNA sequences in this sample encode the identical CDR3. V is TRBV20-1 and J is TRBJ2-1; D perhaps matches TRBD2 (5 bases). V was cut by 6 bases and J by 7 bases, with 7 bases left in between. The CDR3 has 10 amino acids. Germline assignment: CDR1 DFQATT and CDR2 SNEGSKA (reference sequence). This chain's CDR3 is CSARRNEQFF. CDR3 sequence (DNA): TGCAGTGCGCGGAGGAATGAGCAGTTCTTC.

The chain combines TRBV28 with TRBJ2-5; 9 bases align to TRBD1. The V and J ends lost 5 bases and 6 bases, in that order; junction bases with no gene match: 16. The CDR3 totals 17 residues. Germline V CDR1 and CDR2: MDHEN, SYDVKM. The CDR3 loop reads CASSRTGGGLLGQTQYF. CDR3 bases: TGTGCCAGCAGTCGAACAGGGGGCGGTTTGCTGGGTCAGACCCAGTACTTC.

The rearrangement uses TRBV7-3 and TRBJ1-1, with D unresolved. This CDR3 is 13 amino acids long. Germline loops: CDR1 SGHTA, CDR2 FQGTGA. Trimming shortened V by 5 bases and J by 7 bases, and 14 bases separated the two germline ends. The CDR3 DNA reads as TGTGCCAGCAGCCCCCAACAGAGAAGTGAAGCTTTCTTT. Translated: CASSPQQRSEAFF.